This T cell receptor (beta chain) was retrieved from a study of graft-versus-host responses after intestinal transplantation. As for the study in general: Every recipient had anti-thymocyte globulin induction and around 3 years of tacrolimus plus steroids.

Remarks on this clone: Its antigen is not known.

Some clones are missing from TCRdb's copy, which holds only in-frame ones; the method was immunoSEQ multiplex PCR. The table includes roughly 39,000 clones, nearly 95% detected once. Trimming removed 2 bases at V and 6 bases at J, with 11 bases between. Germline CDR1 and CDR2: GTSNPN and SVGIG (reference sequence). The CDR3 has 13 residues. This TCR came from a human donor who was the organ donor for an intestinal transplant. The chain joins TRBV30 to TRBJ2-1, with a tentative D call TRBD2 (5 bases). The sample here was unstimulated CD8+ T cells sorted from spleen or lymph node cells, taken before transplant. CDR3 coding DNA: TGTGCCTGGAGTTCCCTCGGGGTCAATGAGCAGTTCTTC. Amino acid sequence: CAWSSLGVNEQFF. The complete variable domain, with remaining parts taken from reference TRBV30 and TRBJ2-1, reads SQTIHQWPATLVQPVGSPLSLECTVEGTSNPNLYWYRQAAGRGLQLLFYSVGIGQISSEVPQNLSASRPQDRQFILSSKKLLLSDSGFYLCAWSSLGVNEQFFGPGTRLTVL.